These 2 T cell receptor beta chains originate from one sample sequenced in a study of T-cell reconstitution after alpha-beta-depleted transplantation in children. Unique molecular identifiers were incorporated when the TCRbeta library was constructed. One entry per CDR3 protein results from TCRdb running MiXCR on the PCR reads. The table lists roughly 220,000 distinct CDR3 sequences, 9.7% of them singletons, with 5% to 5.5% in the top ten. This specimen consisted of PBMCs from the stem cell graft donor, obtained from the stem cell graft. All receptors derive from a human donor who donated a stem cell graft to a child with SCID.

In this sample, this clonotype turned up many times. This rearrangement joins TRBV12-3 or TRBV12-4 to TRBJ2-1, with a possible D match to TRBD1 (6 bases). The CDR3 spans 14 residues. V lost 3 bases, J lost 10 bases, and 16 bases lay in between. The DNA of the CDR3 is TGTGCCAGCAGTTTCCGGGACACCGGAATGGAGCAGTTCTTC. This codes for CASSFRDTGMEQFF.

This clonotype occurred many times. The CDR3 region has the DNA TGTGCCAGCGGGTTTTGGGGGTCCAATCAGCCCCAGCATTTT. Translation gives CASGFWGSNQPQHF. The chain carries TRBV5-5 and TRBJ1-5, with a weak D call TRBD1 (5 bases). The CDR3 sequence is 14 residues long. V lost 7 bases and J lost 3, with 14 bases in between. The germline CDR1 and CDR2 sequences are SGHKS and YYEKEE (reference sequence).